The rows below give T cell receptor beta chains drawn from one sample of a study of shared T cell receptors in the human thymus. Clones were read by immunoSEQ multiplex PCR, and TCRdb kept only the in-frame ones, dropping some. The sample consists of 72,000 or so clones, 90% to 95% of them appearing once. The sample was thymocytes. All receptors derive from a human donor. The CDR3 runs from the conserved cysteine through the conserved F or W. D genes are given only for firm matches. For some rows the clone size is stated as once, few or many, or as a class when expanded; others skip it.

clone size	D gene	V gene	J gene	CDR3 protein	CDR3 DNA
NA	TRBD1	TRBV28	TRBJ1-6	CASSSRDREDNSPLHF	TGTGCCAGCAGTTCCCGGGACAGGGAAGATAATTCACCCCTCCACTTT
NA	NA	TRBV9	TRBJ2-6	CASSVDPGPSSGANVLTF	TGTGCCAGCAGCGTAGATCCAGGGCCTAGCTCTGGGGCCAACGTCCTGACTTTC
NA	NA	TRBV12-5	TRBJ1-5	CASGLGPNRARGLNQPQHF	TGTGCTAGTGGTTTGGGCCCCAACAGGGCCCGGGGTCTCAATCAGCCCCAGCATTTT
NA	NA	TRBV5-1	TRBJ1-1	CASSSRESFAMNTEAFF	TGCGCCAGCAGCTCCAGGGAGAGTTTCGCGATGAACACTGAAGCTTTCTTT
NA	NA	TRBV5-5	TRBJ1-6	CASSLDRNYSPLHF	TGTGCCAGCAGCTTGGACAGGAATTATTCACCCCTCCACTTT
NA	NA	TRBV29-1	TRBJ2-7	CSVEGGQNDYEQYF	TGCAGCGTTGAAGGGGGCCAAAACGACTACGAGCAGTACTTC
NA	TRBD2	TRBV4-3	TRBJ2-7	CASSQDVTLAGRSYEQYF	TGCGCCAGCAGCCAAGATGTTACGCTAGCGGGGAGATCCTACGAGCAGTACTTC
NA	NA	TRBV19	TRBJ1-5	CASSIEGQRRAENQPQHF	TGTGCCAGTAGTATAGAGGGGCAGCGGAGAGCTGAGAATCAGCCCCAGCATTTT
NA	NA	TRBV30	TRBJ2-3	CAWSVFTSTDTQYF	TGTGCCTGGAGTGTATTTACCAGCACAGATACGCAGTATTTT
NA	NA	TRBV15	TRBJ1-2	CATSRDGGSYYGYTF	TGTGCCACCAGCAGAGATGGGGGCTCTTACTATGGCTACACCTTC
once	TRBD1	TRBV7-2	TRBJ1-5	CASSLTGVEQPQHF	TGTGCCAGCAGCTTAACAGGGGTGGAACAGCCCCAGCATTTT
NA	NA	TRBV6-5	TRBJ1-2	CASSYRRGSIAYGYTF	TGTGCCAGCAGTTATAGAAGGGGCTCTATTGCCTATGGCTACACCTTC
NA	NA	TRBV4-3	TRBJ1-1	CASSQERTKAFF	TGCGCCAGCAGCCAAGAACGCACTAAAGCTTTCTTT
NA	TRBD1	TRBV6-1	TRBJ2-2	CASSEAVGQANTGELFF	TGTGCCAGCAGTGAAGCGGTGGGACAGGCGAACACCGGGGAGCTGTTTTTT
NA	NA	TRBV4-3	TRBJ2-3	CASSPWGRGGSGDTQYF	TGCGCCAGCAGCCCTTGGGGGCGTGGCGGGTCGGGAGATACGCAGTATTTT
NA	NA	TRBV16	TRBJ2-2	CASSQFDQVWGTGELFF	TGTGCCAGCAGCCAATTTGATCAGGTGTGGGGCACCGGGGAGCTGTTTTTT
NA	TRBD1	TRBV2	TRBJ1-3	CASSASDRGNTIYF	TGTGCCAGCAGTGCATCGGACAGGGGAAACACCATATATTTT
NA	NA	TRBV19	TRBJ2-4	CASRSTGNIQYF	TGTGCCAGTAGGTCAACGGGAAACATTCAGTACTTC
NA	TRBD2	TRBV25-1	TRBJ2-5	CASSEFERGDQETQYF	TGTGCCAGCAGTGAATTCGAGCGGGGGGACCAAGAGACCCAGTACTTC
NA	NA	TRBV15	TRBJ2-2	CATSGDTGELFF	TGTGCCACCAGCGGGGACACCGGGGAGCTGTTTTTT
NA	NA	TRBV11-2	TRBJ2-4	CASSLDGGEGEPGDKNIQYF	TGTGCCAGCAGCTTAGATGGGGGCGAGGGGGAGCCGGGAGACAAAAACATTCAGTACTTC
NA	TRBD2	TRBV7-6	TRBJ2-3	CASSDTRVLAAYETTSTDTQYF	TGTGCCAGCAGCGATACCCGAGTCCTAGCGGCTTACGAAACTACTAGCACAGATACGCAGTATTTT
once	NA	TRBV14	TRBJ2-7	CASSQSGGGSYEQYF	TGTGCCAGCAGCCAATCCGGGGGCGGGTCCTACGAGCAGTACTTC
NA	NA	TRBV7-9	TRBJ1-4	CASSLDWQSVEKLFF	TGTGCCAGCAGCTTAGACTGGCAGTCGGTGGAAAAACTGTTTTTT
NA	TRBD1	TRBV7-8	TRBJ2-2	CASSPNRGQEFGELFF	TGTGCCAGCAGCCCCAACAGGGGGCAGGAGTTCGGGGAGCTGTTTTTT
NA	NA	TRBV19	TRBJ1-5	CASSNREFQPQHF	TGTGCCAGCTCGAACAGGGAATTCCAGCCCCAGCATTTT
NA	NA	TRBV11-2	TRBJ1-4	CASSLGPGARTNEKLFF	TGTGCCAGCAGCTTAGGCCCCGGGGCGCGGACTAATGAAAAACTGTTTTTT
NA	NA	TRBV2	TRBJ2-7	CASSKGRDYEQYF	TGTGCCAGCAGCAAAGGGCGGGACTACGAGCAGTACTTC
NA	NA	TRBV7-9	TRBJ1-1	CASSLGHIGAEAFF	TGTGCCAGCAGCTTAGGACATATCGGGGCTGAAGCTTTCTTT
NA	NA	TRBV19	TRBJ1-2	CASSIDRDGGEDYGYTF	TGTGCCAGTAGTATAGATCGAGATGGCGGGGAAGATTATGGCTACACCTTC
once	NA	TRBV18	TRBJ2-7	CASSPHHQGGSYEQYF	TGTGCCAGCTCACCACACCATCAAGGGGGTAGCTACGAGCAGTACTTC
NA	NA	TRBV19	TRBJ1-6	CASRLAGELVSLHF	TGTGCCAGTAGGTTGGCAGGGGAACTCGTATCCCTCCACTTT
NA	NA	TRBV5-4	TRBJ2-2	CASSLAAGIILTGELFF	TGTGCCAGCAGCTTGGCGGCAGGGATAATATTGACCGGGGAGCTGTTTTTT
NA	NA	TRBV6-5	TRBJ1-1	CASSYPRGLNTEAFF	TGTGCCAGCAGTTACCCAAGGGGTTTGAACACTGAAGCTTTCTTT
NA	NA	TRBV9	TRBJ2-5	CASSPPADSFYETQYF	TGTGCCAGCAGCCCCCCAGCCGACAGTTTTTATGAGACCCAGTACTTC
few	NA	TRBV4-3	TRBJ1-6	CASSQDRPGGSYNSPLHF	TGCGCCAGCAGCCAAGATCGCCCCGGGGGGTCCTATAATTCACCCCTCCACTTT
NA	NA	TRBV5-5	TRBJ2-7	CASSHRPYEQYF	TGTGCCAGCAGCCACAGGCCCTACGAGCAGTACTTC
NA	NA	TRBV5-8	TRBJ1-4	CASSLRQGYEKLFF	TGTGCCAGCAGCTTGAGGCAGGGATATGAAAAACTGTTTTTT
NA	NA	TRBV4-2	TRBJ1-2	CASSQDRRAGGADYGYTF	TGTGCCAGCAGCCAAGATAGAAGGGCGGGGGGCGCCGACTATGGCTACACCTTC
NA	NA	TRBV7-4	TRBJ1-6	CASSSRQFGDSPLHF	TGTGCCAGCAGCTCAAGACAGTTTGGGGATTCACCCCTCCACTTT
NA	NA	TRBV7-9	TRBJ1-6	CASSLASADSYNSPLHF	TGTGCCAGCAGCTTAGCATCGGCCGACTCCTATAATTCACCCCTCCACTTT
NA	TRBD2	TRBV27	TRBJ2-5	CASSLFWTSGGRKGETQYF	TGTGCCAGCAGTTTATTTTGGACTAGCGGGGGTCGAAAGGGAGAGACCCAGTACTTC
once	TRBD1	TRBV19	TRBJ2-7	CASRRQGVGSGYEQYF	TGTGCCAGTAGACGACAGGGGGTGGGTAGCGGCTACGAGCAGTACTTC
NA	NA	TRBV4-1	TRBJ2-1	CASSQDKAPRNEQFF	TGCGCCAGCAGCCAAGACAAGGCTCCCCGCAATGAGCAGTTCTTC
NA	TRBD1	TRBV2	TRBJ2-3	CARRDRATDTQYF	TGTGCCAGACGGGACAGGGCCACAGATACGCAGTATTTT
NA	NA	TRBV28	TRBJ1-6	CASRLMRSPLHF	TGTGCCAGCAGGCTAATGAGATCACCCCTCCACTTT
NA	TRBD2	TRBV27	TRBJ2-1	CASSLMGLAGGLRDHEQFF	TGTGCCAGCAGCCTAATGGGACTAGCGGGGGGGCTAAGAGACCATGAGCAGTTCTTC